The T cell receptor beta chain under discussion was sequenced for a study of OX40 agonist ivuxolimab in advanced cancers. Describing the broader study: Ivuxolimab was an agonistic, fully human IgG2 monoclonal antibody directed against OX40 (CD134), a costimulatory receptor. Intravenous ivuxolimab was administered to patients every 2 weeks at six dose levels: 0.01, 0.1, 0.3, 1.5, 3 and 10 mg/kg. Of the roughly 52 dose-escalation patients, hepatocellular carcinoma was present in about 20, melanoma in around 15, renal cell carcinoma in 9 and head and neck cancer in 9. A male proportion of approximately 83% and a mean age of about 60 years, ranging from 23 to 79, were recorded for the dose-escalation cohort. Prior anti-PD-1, anti-PD-L1 or anti-CTLA-4 therapy was permitted, and checkpoint inhibitors had been received by around 39% of dose-escalation patients. Partial responses occurred in three dose-escalation patients, of whom one had hepatocellular carcinoma and two had cutaneous melanoma. Peripheral TCRbeta sequencing aimed to test whether ivuxolimab altered TCR sequence diversity and caused clonal T-cell expansion. The paper covers the monotherapy dose-escalation part of the phase I ivuxolimab trial, which included N of about 56 patients. Paper-wide results and their limitations: Partial responders in the 0.1-3.0 mg/kg groups had among the lowest normalized peripheral clonal expansion, especially among CD8+ T cells. Clonal expansion of both CD4+ and CD8+ blood T cells was observed from baseline to week 6 at doses 0.1 to 3.0 mg/kg. Low levels of normalized T-cell clonal expansion were also seen in some nonresponding patients. The antigen specificity of the clonally expanded peripheral T cells was not determined. After ivuxolimab, more expanded clones were found on average in CD8+ T cells than in CD4+ T cells.

With respect to this clone: Its antigen has not been determined. Base qualities are not provided; no much larger clone lies one nucleotide away.

Patients with autoimmune disease history or receiving systemic immunosuppression were excluded from the trial. Peripheral blood for TCR sequencing was drawn from every dose cohort at baseline, at cycle 4 day 1 and at cycle 7 day 1. Samples were obtained from an open-label, multicenter, first-in-human phase I dose-escalation trial of ivuxolimab. Adults with locally advanced or metastatic melanoma, renal cell, hepatocellular, or head and neck squamous cell carcinoma were enrolled in the trial. CD4+ and CD8+ T cells were sorted separately from peripheral blood before TCR sequencing. Genomic DNA was extracted from sorted cells for sequencing of the TCRbeta CDR3 region. TCRbeta CDR3 regions were sequenced using the immunoSEQ Assay. In TCRdb, the immuneACCESS table is reduced to in-frame sequences with V and J assigned. These tables do not hold every clone; where another copy was compared, an unresolved V gene accounts for under half, and the others remain unexplained. For this sample there are around 63,000 clones; just over 85% appear just once. Roughly 1.2% of the sample comes from the top ten.

Looking up the germline V gene yields CDR1 ENHRY and CDR2 SYGVKD. V is cut back by 0 bases and J by 7 bases, with 3 bases in the junction unmatched. The CDR3 runs 14 residues from the cysteine to the phenylalanine. The entry retains the CDR3 DNA only, 42 bases that are in frame from base 1. The source was CD4+ or CD8+ T cells sorted from blood, collected in a trial of the OX40 agonist ivuxolimab. This TCR derives from an adult with an advanced solid tumor such as melanoma, head and neck, liver or kidney cancer. This chain is built from TRBV10-3 and TRBJ1-2, with 9 junctional bases fitting TRBD1. The CDR3 protein is CAISESGQGRGYTF. DNA sequence: TGTGCCATCAGTGAGTCGGGACAGGGTCGTGGCTACACCTTC.